This is a list of T cell receptor beta chains from one sample in a study of cytomegalovirus exposure and HLA in healthy donors. Here immunoSEQ multiplex PCR was the method, and the copy in TCRdb shows in-frame clones only, minus some. The repertoire consists of roughly 200,000 clones, with 78% occurring once and the leading ten covering roughly 14%. Sequences were obtained from PBMCs. The source of these receptors is a young woman in good health and CMV-seropositive. Each CDR3 is given without its conserved first and last residue.

TRBV6-1	TRBJ2-7	ASRKGQGYEQY
TRBV19	.	ASSPVEGLVYEQY
TRBV27	TRBJ2-7	ASSLAGLYGQY
TRBV2	TRBJ2-2	ASSSTDRTGELF
TRBV9	TRBJ2-7	ASSTRVGEGEQY
TRBV19	TRBJ1-4	ASSMSLNRFNEKLF
TRBV5-1	TRBJ2-5	ASSPTGGQETQY
TRBV6-6	TRBJ2-7	ASTSGLGEQY
TRBV7-2	TRBJ2-7	ASSVWDSSYEQY
TRBV19	TRBJ2-1	ASSISVSDWSSYNEQF
TRBV7-2	TRBJ2-1	ASRVGVRNNEQF
TRBV6-6	TRBJ1-2	ASIWGEGMHGYT
TRBV6-5	TRBJ2-7	ASSYSSTLGGEQY
TRBV28	TRBJ2-1	ASSSLAGGGDEQF
TRBV5-1	TRBJ2-3	ASSPPNGAGGFTDTQY
TRBV10-3	TRBJ1-2	AISDLGGTNGYT
TRBV30	TRBJ1-1	AWSLETNTEAF
TRBV6-5	TRBJ2-1	ASRWGEGGEQF
TRBV5-1	TRBJ1-6	ASSLQQGTANSPLH
TRBV30	TRBJ2-5	AWRLVGETQY
TRBV5-4	TRBJ2-3	ASSEGGRVPDTQY
TRBV28	TRBJ2-6	ASSPHRDREKWPLT
TRBV21-1	TRBJ1-1	ASTGTPSSQGAEAF
TRBV11-3	TRBJ2-1	ASSLVQGGYNEQF
TRBV30	TRBJ1-3	ALTGGSGNTIY
TRBV13	TRBJ1-1	ASRLGTGKSTEAF
TRBV2	TRBJ2-7	ASSGGGLQGGSYEQY
TRBV11-3	TRBJ1-4	ASSTGTGAEKLF
TRBV19	TRBJ1-1	ASSMEGLNTEAF
TRBV7-9	TRBJ2-7	ASSLTREGAYEQY
TRBV7-9	TRBJ1-1	ASSLGAGGATEAF
TRBV5-4	TRBJ1-1	ASSPGGRTEAF
TRBV7-2	TRBJ2-3	ASSSQGTDTQY
TRBV6-5	TRBJ1-1	ASSFDTLEAF
TRBV27	TRBJ1-2	ASSLLAFDSRGYT
TRBV7-3	TRBJ2-5	ASSPSLAGRQETQY
TRBV11-2	TRBJ1-1	ASSPRAQGGRNTEAF
TRBV21-1	TRBJ1-1	RANTEAF
TRBV29-1	TRBJ2-3	SARTGLDTQY
TRBV7-7	TRBJ2-2	ASSLLAFGTGEVAGELF
TRBV13	TRBJ2-3	ASSLGRGGSGTDTQY
TRBV9	TRBJ1-2	ASSSYTGTFSYT
TRBV30	TRBJ1-1	ALQLNTEAF
TRBV11-2	TRBJ1-1	ASSLFGFQGATF
TRBV30	TRBJ1-2	AWSTGTLYGYT
TRBV27	TRBJ1-2	ASSPRTGRATNYGYT